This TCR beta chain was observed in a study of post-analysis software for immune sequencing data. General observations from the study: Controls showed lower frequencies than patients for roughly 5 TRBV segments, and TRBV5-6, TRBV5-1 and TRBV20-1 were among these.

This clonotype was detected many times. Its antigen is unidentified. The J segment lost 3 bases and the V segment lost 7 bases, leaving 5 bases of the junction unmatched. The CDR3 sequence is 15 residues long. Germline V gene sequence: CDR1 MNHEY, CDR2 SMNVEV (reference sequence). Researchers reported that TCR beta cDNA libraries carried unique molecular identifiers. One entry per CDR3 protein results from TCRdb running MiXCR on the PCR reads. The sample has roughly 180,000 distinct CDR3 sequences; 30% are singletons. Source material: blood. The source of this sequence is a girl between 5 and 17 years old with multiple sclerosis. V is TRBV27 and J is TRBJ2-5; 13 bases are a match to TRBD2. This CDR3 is CASIKGTSGKETQYF. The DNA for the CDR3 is TGTGCCAGCATCAAAGGGACTAGCGGGAAAGAGACCCAGTACTTC.